A single sample gave rise to the 21 T cell receptor beta chains below, sequenced in a study of blood T cell repertoires in COVID-19. Sequencing used immunoSEQ multiplex PCR; TCRdb keeps in-frame clones, though not all of them. The sample shows 150,000 to 200,000 clones, roughly 80% of them seen only once. Sequencing input: peripheral blood. Every receptor here comes from a woman aged 25-40 years with acute or convalescent COVID-19.

The sample holds a few counts of this clone. V usage is TRBV12-3 or TRBV12-4 and J usage is TRBJ1-1; TRBD1 matches at 7 bases. This CDR3 region has 11 residues. J gave up 6 bases and V 5 bases, and 0 bases lay outside the gene matches. In nucleotides, the CDR3 is TGTGCCAGCAGTCAGGGGGCTGAAGCTTTCTTT. As protein: CASSQGAEAFF.

The chain joins TRBV5-6 to TRBJ1-2, with TRBD1 matching over 9 bases. V dropped 3 bases and J dropped 4; count of bases not matched to a gene: 7. The CDR3 runs 15 residues. CDR1 SGHDT and CDR2 YYEEEE come from the germline V gene. The CDR3 nucleotides read TGTGCCAGCAGCTCAACAGGGGGCGGTCTCTATGGCTACACCTTC. This translates into CASSSTGGGLYGYTF.

The gene calls are TRBV28 and TRBJ1-5; maybe TRBD1 (6 bases). The CDR3 sequence is 14 residues long. V was trimmed by 4 bases and J by 0 bases, leaving 7 bases between them. Germline CDR1 is MDHEN and CDR2 is SYDVKM. CDR3 loop: CASSSGHSNQPQHF. CDR3 nucleotides: TGTGCCAGCAGTTCGGGACATAGCAATCAGCCCCAGCATTTT.

This clone was picked up a small number of times. The genes are TRBV19 and TRBJ2-7; D possibly corresponds to TRBD1 (5 bases). V was cut by 6 bases and J by 5 bases, with 11 bases left in between. The V gene's germline CDR1 is LNHDA and CDR2 SQIVND (reference sequence). CDR3 length equals 12 residues. The CDR3 DNA reads TGTGCCAGTAGAGGCAGGGATGACGAGCAGTACTTC. It codes for CASRGRDDEQYF.

The chain has TRBV11-1 and TRBJ1-1, with D possibly being TRBD1 (6 bases). The length of the CDR3 is 15 residues. Trimming shortened V by 6 bases and J by 4 bases, and 18 bases separated the two germline ends. Germline V gives CDR1 SGHAT, CDR2 FQDESV (reference sequence). For the CDR3, the DNA is TGTGCCAGCAGGACCACAACAGGGACGGGCACTGAAGCTTTCTTT. The encoded protein is CASRTTTGTGTEAFF. The full variable domain, rest sourced from reference TRBV11-1 and TRBJ1-1, is EAEVAQSPRYKITEKSQAVAFWCDPISGHATLYWYRQILGQGPELLVQFQDESVVDDSQLPKDRFSAERLKGVDSTLKIQPAELGDSAMYLCASRTTTGTGTEAFFGQGTRLTVV.

This clone appeared a few times. The chain has TRBV28 and TRBJ1-2; D ambiguous. There are 13 residues in the CDR3. Trimming took off 2 bases at V and 4 bases at J, with 8 bases between the two ends. Per the germline V gene, CDR1 is MDHEN and CDR2 is SYDVKM. The CDR3 loop is CASSLGPIYGYTF. The CDR3, as DNA: TGTGCCAGCAGTTTAGGGCCGATCTATGGCTACACCTTC.

This clone was seen a few times. The chain recombines TRBV7-2 with TRBJ1-1, with 8 bases aligning to TRBD1. The CDR3 length is 14 residues. The ends lost 2 bases at V and 5 bases at J; junction bases unmatched: 4. From germline, CDR1 is SGHTA and CDR2 FQGNSA. CDR3 loop: CASSLTGGGTEAFF. In nucleotides, the CDR3 is TGTGCCAGCAGCTTAACAGGGGGAGGAACTGAAGCTTTCTTT. The full variable domain, its missing parts supplied by reference TRBV7-2 and TRBJ1-1, is GAGVSQSPSNKVTEKGKDVELRCDPISGHTALYWYRQSLGQGLEFLIYFQGNSAPDKSGLPSDRFSAERTGGSVSTLTIQRTQQEDSAVYLCASSLTGGGTEAFFGQGTRLTVV.

The chain combines TRBV7-9 with TRBJ2-5, with a possible D match to TRBD2 (6 bases). Germline assignment: CDR1 SEHNR and CDR2 FQNEAQ (reference sequence). V lost 4 bases and J 2 bases, leaving 17 bases between the germline ends. The CDR3 extends over 16 amino acids. As DNA, the CDR3 is TGTGCCAGCAGCTCGCGGGGTACGGGGCCTCAAGAGACCCAGTACTTC. It yields the protein CASSSRGTGPQETQYF.

The chain links TRBV7-9 to TRBJ1-2; D call uncertain. V lost 5 bases, J lost 1 base, and 11 bases lay in between. This CDR3 is 14 amino acids long. Germline CDR1 and CDR2: SEHNR and FQNEAQ (reference sequence). CDR3 amino acids: CASSLGGDNYGYTF. The DNA of the CDR3 is TGTGCCAGCAGCCTCGGTGGAGATAACTATGGCTACACCTTC.

The chain links TRBV28 to TRBJ1-2; D is unclear. Germline V CDR1 and CDR2: MDHEN, SYDVKM. The CDR3 sequence is 13 residues long. V dropped 6 bases and J dropped 4 bases, with 12 bases sitting between them. DNA of the CDR3: TGTGCCAGCAGCCCAAGGTACAGCTATGGCTACACCTTC. It codes for CASSPRYSYGYTF.

The gene calls are TRBV7-9 and TRBJ1-2; a possible D gene is TRBD1 (5 bases). The CDR3 is made up of 14 amino acids. Between the trimmed V and J ends, which lost 3 bases and 4 bases, there was a span of 12 bases. Germline V lookup: CDR1 SEHNR, CDR2 FQNEAQ (reference sequence). The CDR3, as DNA: TGTGCCAGCAGCTTTGACAGTGACAGCTATGGCTACACCTTC. Protein sequence: CASSFDSDSYGYTF.

The J gene is TRBJ2-5, the V gene TRBV5-1, with 8 bases fitting TRBD2. The CDR3 sequence is 14 residues long. J was trimmed by 5 bases and V by 4 bases; bases with no gene match: 7. Looked up from germline, CDR1 is SGHRS and CDR2 is YFSETQ. In DNA, the CDR3 is TGCGCCAGCAGCAGAACTAGCGGTCTTGAGACCCAGTACTTC. Residues: CASSRTSGLETQYF.

The chain has TRBV6-2 or TRBV6-3 and TRBJ1-1; TRBD1 matches 7 bases. This CDR3 has 16 amino acids. V lost 0 bases and J lost 5; bases outside the gene matches: 9. Per the germline V gene, CDR1 is MNHEY and CDR2 is SVGEGT. This chain's CDR3 is CASSYSKHRGWTEAFF. In DNA, the CDR3 is TGTGCCAGCAGTTACTCCAAACACAGGGGATGGACTGAAGCTTTCTTT.

This clone was detected only once. The chain recombines TRBV19 with TRBJ1-4; weak D call: TRBD1 (6 bases). Germline V CDR1 and CDR2: LNHDA, SQIVND (reference sequence). The ends were cut back, 6 bases at V and 5 bases at J, with 16 bases in the middle. The CDR3 has 15 amino acids. The CDR3: CASSEDSGNNEKLFF. The CDR3 coding sequence is TGTGCCAGTAGCGAGGACAGCGGCAACAATGAAAAACTGTTTTTT.

The chain joins TRBV16 to TRBJ2-7; TRBD1 matches at 9 bases. The germline gives CDR1 KGHSY, CDR2 FQNENV. V shed 3 bases and J 7 bases; nucleotides not matched to a gene: 4. The length of the CDR3 is 13 residues. CDR3 sequence: CASSHWTGEEQYF. CDR3 DNA sequence: TGTGCCAGCAGCCATTGGACAGGGGAGGAGCAGTACTTC.

V is TRBV4-2 and J is TRBJ2-3, with 10 bases lining up with TRBD1. With V trimmed by 3 bases and J by 5 bases, 8 bases remained unmatched. Germline V gives CDR1 LGHNA, CDR2 YNFKEQ. This CDR3 has 16 amino acids. The CDR3 DNA reads TGTGCCAGCAGCCATCCGGGACAGGGGCAGGGAGATACGCAGTATTTT. Translated, it gives CASSHPGQGQGDTQYF.

The V and J genes are TRBV7-2 and TRBJ2-3, with a tentative D call TRBD2 (6 bases). Germline CDR1 is SGHTA and CDR2 is FQGNSA. Trimming stripped 3 bases from V and 2 bases from J, with 18 bases between. The CDR3 has 17 amino acids. The CDR3 bases are TGTGCCAGCAGCTTCCTGGGACTTCGAGATAACACAGATACGCAGTATTTT. As protein: CASSFLGLRDNTDTQYF.

The rearrangement links TRBV7-2 to TRBJ1-2; TRBD1 matches 8 bases. Losses at the gene ends were 6 bases for V and 7 bases for J; bases not matched to a gene: 13. CDR1 is SGHTA, CDR2 FQGNSA, per germline. The CDR3 consists of 15 residues. This CDR3 is CASSSLGFTGGGYTF. CDR3 sequence (DNA): TGTGCCAGCAGTTCGCTCGGTTTCACAGGGGGTGGCTACACCTTC.

This clone came up once. The chain recombines TRBV28 with TRBJ1-4; 10 bases match TRBD1. The germline gives CDR1 MDHEN, CDR2 SYDVKM. This CDR3 region has 12 residues. The V and J ends lost 5 bases and 16 bases, in that order; junction bases with no gene match: 7. The CDR3 DNA sequence: TGTGCCAGCAGTCGTCAGGACAGGGGGGAGTTTTTT. Residues: CASSRQDRGEFF. The whole variable domain, remainder taken from reference TRBV28 and TRBJ1-4, is DVKVTQSSRYLVKRTGEKVFLECVQDMDHENMFWYRQDPGLGLRLIYFSYDVKMKEKGDIPEGYSVSREKKERFSLILESASTNQTSMYLCASSRQDRGEFFGSGTQLSVL.

This chain uses TRBV28 with TRBJ1-2; 7 nucleotides align to TRBD1. Trimming cost V 5 bases and J 0 bases; bases outside gene matches: 9. Germline V gene data show CDR1 as MDHEN and CDR2 as SYDVKM. This CDR3 contains 16 residues. The CDR3 here is CASSDREKGSNYGYTF. CDR3 DNA sequence: TGTGCCAGCAGTGACAGGGAGAAAGGGTCTAACTATGGCTACACCTTC.

The V and J genes are TRBV6-2 or TRBV6-3 and TRBJ2-1, with 7 bases matching TRBD1. V lost 2 bases and J lost 5; bases outside the gene matches: 15. CDR1 and CDR2 (germline): MNHEY, SVGEGT. This CDR3 has 18 amino acids. The CDR3 coding sequence is TGTGCCAGCAGTTACGGCGACAGGGTAGTGGGACCCCACAATGAGCAGTTCTTC. Amino acids: CASSYGDRVVGPHNEQFF.